This TCR beta chain was found in a study of regulatory T cells in long-lasting Graves disease. The length of the CDR3 is 15 residues. V gave up 1 base and J gave up 2 bases, with 9 bases separating them. Germline CDR1 is LGHDT and CDR2 is YNNKEL (reference sequence). Building the TCR beta libraries relied on iRepertoire HTBI primers, and CDR3 regions underwent Arm-PCR. A single record per CDR3 protein comes from TCRdb applying MiXCR to the multiplex PCR reads. Among about 620,000 distinct CDR3 sequences listed, about 15% were seen once. Time point defined: newly diagnosed GD, antithyroid drugs for less than 3 months. Extracted RNA from PBMCs served as the source of the TCR library. Study observations and caveats: Persistent cases favored TRBV28, TRBJ1-2 and TRBJ2-5.

Notes on this clonotype: Its target is not known.

The data were also submitted as part of a second study, on T cells in Graves' hyperthyroidism and ophthalmopathy.

The V and J genes are TRBV3-1 and TRBJ1-3; no firm D call. This sequence was found in a woman aged 30 to 39 with Graves disease. Sample: peripheral blood mononuclear cells (PBMCs), taken at new diagnosis, from a patient treated with antithyroid drugs. Here the CDR3 reads CASSQGAKPGNTIYF. The CDR3 bases are TGTGCCAGCAGCCAAGGGGCGAAGCCTGGAAACACCATATATTTT.